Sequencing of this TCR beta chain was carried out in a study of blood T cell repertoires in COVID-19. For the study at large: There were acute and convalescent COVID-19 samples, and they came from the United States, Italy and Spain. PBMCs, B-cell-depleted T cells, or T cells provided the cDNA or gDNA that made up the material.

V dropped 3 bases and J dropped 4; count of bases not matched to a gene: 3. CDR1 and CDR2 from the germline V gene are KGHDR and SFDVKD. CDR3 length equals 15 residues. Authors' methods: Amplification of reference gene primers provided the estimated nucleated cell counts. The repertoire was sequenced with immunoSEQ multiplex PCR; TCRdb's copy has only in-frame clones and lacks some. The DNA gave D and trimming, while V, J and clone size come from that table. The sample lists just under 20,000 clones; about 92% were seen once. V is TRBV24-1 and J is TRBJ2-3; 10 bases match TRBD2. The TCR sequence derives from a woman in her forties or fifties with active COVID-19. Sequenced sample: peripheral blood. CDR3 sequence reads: CATSDALAGADTQYF. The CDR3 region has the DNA TGTGCCACCAGTGATGCTCTAGCGGGAGCAGATACGCAGTATTTT.